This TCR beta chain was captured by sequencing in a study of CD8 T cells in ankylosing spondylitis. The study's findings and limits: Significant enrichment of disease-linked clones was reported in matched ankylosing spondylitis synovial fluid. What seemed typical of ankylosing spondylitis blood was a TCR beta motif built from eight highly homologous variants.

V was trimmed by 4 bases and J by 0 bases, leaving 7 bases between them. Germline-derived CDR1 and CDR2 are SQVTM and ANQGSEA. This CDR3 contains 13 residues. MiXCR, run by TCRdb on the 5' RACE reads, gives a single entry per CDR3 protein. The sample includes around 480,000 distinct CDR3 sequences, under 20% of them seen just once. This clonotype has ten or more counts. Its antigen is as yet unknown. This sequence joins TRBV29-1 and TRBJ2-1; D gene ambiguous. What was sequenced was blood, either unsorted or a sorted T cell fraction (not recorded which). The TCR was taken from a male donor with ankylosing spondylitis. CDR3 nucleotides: TGCAGCGTTGCCCCCAGCTCCTACAATGAGCAGTTCTTC. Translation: CSVAPSSYNEQFF.